The 8 T cell receptor beta chains below come from one sample, sequenced in a study of T cells after yellow fever vaccination. TCRdb re-derived calls from the 5' RACE reads in MiXCR, one entry per CDR3 protein. The sample records about 350,000 distinct CDR3 sequences, approximately 8% being singletons. The sample here was PBMCs, taken around 45 days after the first yellow fever vaccination. These receptors were taken from a young man who received the YFV17D yellow fever vaccine.

This clonotype was detected many times. The chain links TRBV20-1 to TRBJ2-3; unclear D gene. V was clipped by 5 bases and J by 4 bases, with 10 bases between them. Germline V CDR1 and CDR2: DFQATT, SNEGSKA (reference sequence). This CDR3 spans 12 amino acids. CDR3 sequence (DNA): TGCAGTGCTGTGAATCCCCCAGATACGCAGTATTTT. Translated: CSAVNPPDTQYF.

The CDR3 DNA reads TGTGCCAGCAGCTGGCAGCCTAGCACAGATACGCAGTATTTT. Translated, it gives CASSWQPSTDTQYF. The chain recombines TRBV5-5 with TRBJ2-3; unclear D gene. The CDR3 spans 14 residues. The V gene's germline CDR1 is SGHKS and CDR2 YYEKEE (reference sequence). V lost 3 bases and J 0 bases, leaving 8 bases between the germline ends.

This clonotype was observed a few times. The V and J genes are TRBV7-8 and TRBJ2-1; TRBD1 aligns across 8 bases. This CDR3 spans 16 amino acids. V was pared by 5 bases and J by 2 bases, with 8 bases of the junction left unmatched. Germline CDR1 SGHVS, CDR2 FQNEAQ. CDR3 loop: CASSPIRTGTYNEQFF. DNA for the CDR3: TGTGCCAGCAGCCCGATTCGGACAGGGACCTACAATGAGCAGTTCTTC.

The chain couples TRBV6-5 to TRBJ1-5; D is perhaps TRBD1 (6 bases). The germline CDR1 and CDR2 sequences are MNHEY and SVGAGI. The germline V and J ends were trimmed by 0 bases and 2 bases, with 14 bases remaining between them. The CDR3 covers 17 residues. CDR3 amino acids: CASSYSFSGAGNQPQHF. CDR3 coding DNA: TGTGCCAGCAGTTACTCGTTTTCGGGGGCCGGCAATCAGCCCCAGCATTTT.

This clonotype has only a few counts. CDR3 coding DNA: TGTGCCAGCAGCTTAGAGGGGGTCGGACTCCCCGGGGAGCTGTTTTTT. It codes for CASSLEGVGLPGELFF. The chain combines TRBV7-9 with TRBJ2-2; D is possibly TRBD1 (6 bases). V lost 1 base and J lost 6, with 15 bases in between. This CDR3 is 16 amino acids long. Germline V gives CDR1 SEHNR, CDR2 FQNEAQ (reference sequence).

The chain has TRBV15 and TRBJ1-6; possible D gene TRBD1, 6 bases. The CDR3 extends over 15 amino acids. V was pared by 1 base and J by 10 bases, with 14 bases between. Germline assignment: CDR1 LNHNV and CDR2 YYDKDF (reference sequence). CDR3 in DNA: TGTGCCACCAGCAGAGTACAGGGAATGGGCTCACCCCTCCACTTT. It encodes CATSRVQGMGSPLHF. Supplemented by reference TRBV15 and TRBJ1-6, the full variable domain reads DAMVIQNPRYQVTQFGKPVTLSCSQTLNHNVMYWYQQKSSQAPKLLFHYYDKDFNNEADTPDNFQSRRPNTSFCFLDIRSPGLGDTAMYLCATSRVQGMGSPLHFGNGTRLTVT.

This clonotype has ten or more counts. The rearrangement uses TRBV7-2 and TRBJ2-2; a weak D match, TRBD1 (6 bases). V shed 6 bases and J shed 7 bases, with 18 bases lying between them. CDR1 and CDR2 (germline): SGHTA, FQGNSA. The CDR3 spans 15 residues. CDR3 coding DNA: TGTGCCAGCAGAAAGGCAGGGGCGAAAGGCGGGGAGCTGTTTTTT. This translates into CASRKAGAKGGELFF. Filled out from reference TRBV7-2 and TRBJ2-2, the complete variable domain reads GAGVSQSPSNKVTEKGKDVELRCDPISGHTALYWYRQSLGQGLEFLIYFQGNSAPDKSGLPSDRFSAERTGGSVSTLTIQRTQQEDSAVYLCASRKAGAKGGELFFGEGSRLTVL.

This clonotype was picked up a small number of times. The rearrangement joins TRBV7-9 to TRBJ2-5, with D possibly matching TRBD1 (5 bases). CDR1 and CDR2 (germline): SEHNR, FQNEAQ (reference sequence). Trimming left V 5 bases short and J 2 bases short, with 15 bases between. The CDR3 loop spans 15 amino acids. The CDR3 DNA reads as TGTGCCAGCAGCCTAAGGGGCTACCCTCAAGAGACCCAGTACTTC. Protein: CASSLRGYPQETQYF.